The 27 T cell receptor beta chains presented below share a single source sample, sequenced in a study of cytomegalovirus exposure and HLA in healthy donors. PCR used 60 Vbeta primers and 13 Jbeta primers. Assay: immunoSEQ multiplex PCR; the TCRdb copy retains only in-frame clones and omits some. The sample holds about 160,000 clones, over 80% seen once. What was sequenced was PBMCs. The receptors were gathered from a girl aged 10-17 years in good health and CMV-seropositive.

The rearrangement uses TRBV7-8 and TRBJ1-1; D is ambiguous. Trimming left V 0 bases short and J 4 bases short, with 12 bases between. Germline values: CDR1 SGHVS, CDR2 FQNEAQ. CDR3 length equals 15 residues. The chain's CDR3 is CASSLALGVGTEAFF. The CDR3 nucleotides read TGTGCCAGCAGCTTAGCCCTCGGGGTAGGCACTGAAGCTTTCTTT.

This clone was observed a handful of times. This chain links TRBV28 with TRBJ1-4; 8 positions agree with TRBD1. The CDR3 totals 16 residues. V was pared by 5 bases and J by 4 bases, with 9 bases of the junction left unmatched. In germline, CDR1 is MDHEN, CDR2 SYDVKM. CDR3 sequence: CASSEPGTGLNEKLFF. CDR3 DNA: TGTGCCAGCAGTGAACCCGGGACAGGACTTAATGAAAAACTGTTTTTT.

In this sample, this clone turned up a few times. This chain joins TRBV7-3 and TRBJ2-5; D is possibly TRBD1 (5 bases). Germline V gene lookup returns CDR1 SGHTA and CDR2 FQGTGA. V was pared by 2 bases and J by 5 bases, with 15 bases between. The CDR3 is made up of 15 amino acids. The CDR3 is CASSLYWGADETQYF. The CDR3 region has the DNA TGTGCCAGCAGCTTATATTGGGGCGCGGACGAGACCCAGTACTTC.

This clone has more than one count but fewer than ten. For the CDR3, the DNA is TGCGCCAGCAGCCGGAGTCTACAATCCTACAATGAGCAGTTCTTC. Protein sequence: CASSRSLQSYNEQFF. The chain combines TRBV5-1 with TRBJ2-1; unclear D gene. Germline CDR1 and CDR2: SGHRS and YFSETQ. This CDR3 has 15 amino acids. Deletions cut 4 bases from V and 1 base from J, with 12 bases between.

The rearrangement links TRBV27 to TRBJ1-5; maybe TRBD1 (5 bases). Germline CDR1 and CDR2: MNHEY and SMNVEV (reference sequence). V dropped 5 bases and J dropped 2 bases, with 13 bases sitting between them. This CDR3 has 15 amino acids. The CDR3 region is CASSLGGLGNQPQHF. CDR3 nucleotides: TGTGCCAGCAGTCTTGGGGGACTTGGCAATCAGCCCCAGCATTTT.

The table lists this clone with a count of one. The V and J genes are TRBV14 and TRBJ2-7; weak D call: TRBD2 (6 bases). The CDR3 has 16 amino acids. Germline CDR1 reads SGHDN; CDR2 reads FVKESK. The V gene lost 6 bases and the J gene lost 2 bases, with 20 bases spanning the gap. CDR3 coding DNA: TGTGCCAGCAGTCCTACTACTAGCCTACAACCCTACGAGCAGTACTTC. As protein: CASSPTTSLQPYEQYF.

This clone has just one count. This chain uses TRBV30 with TRBJ2-7; tentatively, D is TRBD1 (6 bases). Germline loops: CDR1 GTSNPN, CDR2 SVGIG (reference sequence). CDR3 length: 13 residues. The V end lost 1 base, the J end lost 5 bases, and 12 bases lay between the germline ends. CDR3 loop: CAWSGSRGHEQYF. As DNA, the CDR3 is TGTGCCTGGAGTGGGAGCAGGGGCCACGAGCAGTACTTC.

The V call is TRBV7-2, the J call TRBJ2-7, with TRBD2 identical over 9 bases. The V gene's germline CDR1 is SGHTA and CDR2 FQGNSA. V shed 5 bases and J 0 bases; nucleotides not matched to a gene: 8. This CDR3 has 16 residues. The CDR3 nucleotides read TGTGCCAGCAGCCCGAAGCGGGAGGTCCTCTCCTACGAGCAGTACTTC. Translation: CASSPKREVLSYEQYF.

This rearrangement joins TRBV7-8 to TRBJ1-5; D is ambiguous. The CDR3 extends over 15 amino acids. V was trimmed by 5 bases and J by 0 bases, leaving 11 bases between them. Germline values: CDR1 SGHVS, CDR2 FQNEAQ. The CDR3 nucleotides are TGTGCCAGCAGCCCACGGAGGATTAGCAATCAGCCCCAGCATTTT. It codes for CASSPRRISNQPQHF.

The CDR3 sequence is CASSYGAGEGYEQYF. As DNA, the CDR3 is TGTGCCAGCAGCTACGGAGCGGGAGAGGGGTACGAGCAGTACTTC. The V call is TRBV9, the J call TRBJ2-7; TRBD2 matches at 8 bases. The CDR3 consists of 15 residues. V lost 4 bases and J lost 4; bases outside the gene matches: 10. Germline V gene sequence: CDR1 SGDLS, CDR2 YYNGEE.

This chain uses TRBV4-3 with TRBJ2-7; perhaps TRBD2 as D (7 bases). Germline assignment: CDR1 LGHNA and CDR2 YSLEER. The CDR3 length is 16 residues. Trimming left V 0 bases short and J 3 bases short, with 15 bases between. The CDR3 coding sequence is TGCGCCAGCAGCCAAGATGCCCGGGGGGCGGGCTACGAGCAGTACTTC. It specifies CASSQDARGAGYEQYF.

This clone was observed a handful of times. The rearrangement joins TRBV9 to TRBJ1-1; weak D call: TRBD1 (6 bases). CDR3 length equals 15 residues. The V end was cut by 3 bases, the J end by 1 base, with 13 bases between. Germline CDR1 SGDLS, CDR2 YYNGEE. In DNA, the CDR3 is TGTGCCAGCAGCGCACACCAAGGGGGGAACACTGAAGCTTTCTTT. Amino acid sequence: CASSAHQGGNTEAFF.

J is TRBJ1-2 and V is TRBV6-1, with 10 nucleotides matching TRBD1. Trimming took 6 bases from V and 8 from J; bases not matched to a gene: 6. CDR3 size: 13 residues. Per the germline V gene, CDR1 is MNHNS and CDR2 is SASEGT. The CDR3 DNA is TGTGCCAGCAGGCGACAGGGGGCGTTCGGCTACACCTTC. It specifies CASRRQGAFGYTF.

This chain connects TRBV28 to TRBJ1-1; 10 nucleotides agree with TRBD1. The CDR3 is 19 residues long. V shed 5 bases, J shed 0 bases, and the junction held 15 bases outside the gene matches. Germline CDR1 MDHEN, CDR2 SYDVKM. CDR3 sequence: CASSPLFDRGPLMNTEAFF. The DNA for the CDR3 is TGTGCCAGCAGTCCACTCTTCGACAGGGGGCCACTTATGAACACTGAAGCTTTCTTT.

The rearrangement links TRBV4-2 to TRBJ2-1, with 13 bases identical to TRBD2. CDR3 size: 20 residues. Trimming at V came to 0 bases and at J to 2 bases, leaving 10 bases not matched to a gene. The V gene's germline CDR1 is LGHNA and CDR2 YNFKEQ. The CDR3 is CASSQDGSGLAGVAYNEQFF. CDR3 DNA sequence: TGTGCCAGCAGCCAAGATGGTTCTGGACTAGCGGGAGTCGCCTACAATGAGCAGTTCTTC.

This clone has only one observation. V is TRBV18 and J is TRBJ2-3, with D perhaps matching TRBD2 (5 bases). The germline V gene encodes CDR1 KGHSH and CDR2 LQKENI. This CDR3 has 17 residues. Trimming cost V 3 bases and J 3 bases, with 19 bases left between them. DNA of the CDR3: TGTGCCAGCTCACCGATCAGTGGTGGAAGCGGTACAGATACGCAGTATTTT. Protein product: CASSPISGGSGTDTQYF. The variable domain in full, completed from reference TRBV18 and TRBJ2-3, reads NAGVMQNPRHLVRRRGQEARLRCSPMKGHSHVYWYRQLPEEGLKFMVYLQKENIIDESGMPKERFSAEFPKEGPSILRIQQVVRGDSAAYFCASSPISGGSGTDTQYFGPGTRLTVL.

This clone has a handful of counts. V and J are TRBV9 and TRBJ2-1; a weak D match, TRBD2 (6 bases). Trimming shortened V by 0 bases and J by 9 bases, and 10 bases separated the two germline ends. Germline-derived CDR1 and CDR2 are SGDLS and YYNGEE. The CDR3 runs to 13 residues. CDR3 amino acids: CASSVVKEGEQFF. Here the CDR3 DNA reads TGTGCCAGCAGCGTAGTTAAGGAGGGTGAGCAGTTCTTC.

V is TRBV30 and J is TRBJ1-1; D is undetermined. Trimming removed 5 bases from V and 3 bases from J, with 10 bases in between. Germline lookup yields CDR1 GTSNPN and CDR2 SVGIG (reference sequence). The CDR3 spans 12 residues. The CDR3 DNA reads TGTGCCTGGGGGAGCAGGTACACTGAAGCTTTCTTT. Translation gives CAWGSRYTEAFF.

The DNA of the CDR3 is TGTGCCAGCAGCCCGATTGGCACAGCTGGTCAGCCCCAGCATTTT. Translation: CASSPIGTAGQPQHF. This chain uses TRBV7-9 with TRBJ1-5; D unclear. The CDR3 loop spans 15 amino acids. Trimming took 5 bases from V and 6 from J, leaving 17 bases between them. Germline assignment: CDR1 SEHNR and CDR2 FQNEAQ (reference sequence).

The rearrangement links TRBV29-1 to TRBJ2-1, with D possibly matching TRBD1 (5 bases). Looked up from germline, CDR1 is SQVTM and CDR2 is ANQGSEA. Trimming removed 5 bases from V and 8 bases from J, with 10 bases in between. The CDR3 runs to 11 residues. This chain's CDR3 is CSVQRGHEQFF. In DNA form, the CDR3 reads TGCAGCGTTCAAAGGGGCCATGAGCAGTTCTTC.

The chain uses TRBV5-1 and TRBJ2-7, with a possible D match to TRBD1 (6 bases). V shed 7 bases and J shed 7 bases, with 18 bases lying between them. The CDR3 has 13 residues. Germline-derived CDR1 and CDR2 are SGHRS and YFSETQ. CDR3 sequence: CASSPGPQGEQYF. In DNA form, the CDR3 reads TGCGCCAGCTCCCCCGGACCCCAGGGGGAGCAGTACTTC.

This clone was counted a few times. The chain is built from TRBV4-1 and TRBJ1-1, with D maybe TRBD1 (6 bases). The CDR3 loop spans 17 amino acids. Trimming pared 4 bases from V and 0 bases from J, leaving 18 bases between. In germline, CDR1 is MGHRA, CDR2 YSYEKL. CDR3 DNA: TGCGCCAGCAGCCCCGAGCCTCCGGGACACCTGAACACTGAAGCTTTCTTT. The encoded protein is CASSPEPPGHLNTEAFF.

This clone was found a few times. The gene calls are TRBV2 and TRBJ2-7; TRBD2 matches at 9 bases. CDR1 is SNHLY and CDR2 is FYNNEI in the germline V gene. There are 15 residues in the CDR3. The junction had 4 bases not matched to a gene; V was cut back by 4 bases and J by 0 bases. The CDR3, as DNA: TGTGCCAGCAGTGGTCTAGCGGGGTTCTCCTACGAGCAGTACTTC. This codes for CASSGLAGFSYEQYF.

This chain links TRBV28 with TRBJ1-2; maybe TRBD1 (5 bases). Trimming stripped 2 bases from V and 6 bases from J, with 19 bases between. From germline, CDR1 is MDHEN and CDR2 SYDVKM. CDR3 length: 16 amino acids. CDR3 nucleotide sequence: TGTGCCAGCAGTTTACGTCTGTCAGGAGGGGATAATGGCTACACCTTC. This translates into CASSLRLSGGDNGYTF.

The chain uses TRBV5-1 and TRBJ2-5, with D uncertain. V lost 6 bases, J lost 3 bases, and 15 bases lay in between. This CDR3 region has 14 residues. Germline values: CDR1 SGHRS, CDR2 YFSETQ. The CDR3 DNA reads TGCGCCAGCAACGTCAGGTCTAACGAAGAGACCCAGTACTTC. Translation: CASNVRSNEETQYF.

This rearrangement joins TRBV5-5 to TRBJ1-1; no reliable D call. With 0 bases removed from V and 4 bases from J, the gap between germline ends came to 7 bases. The CDR3 length is 13 residues. Germline V gene data show CDR1 as SGHKS and CDR2 as YYEKEE (reference sequence). The CDR3, as DNA: TGTGCCAGCAGCTTGGGGAGGGTCACTGAAGCTTTCTTT. It translates to CASSLGRVTEAFF.

This clone occurred once. V and J are TRBV29-1 and TRBJ1-5; TRBD1 is a possible D gene (6 bases). Germline CDR1 SQVTM, CDR2 ANQGSEA. V lost 7 bases and J lost 4, with 14 bases in between. This CDR3 spans 13 amino acids. The CDR3 spells CSALSDRNQPQHF. Written as DNA, the CDR3 is TGCAGCGCTTTATCGGACAGAAATCAGCCCCAGCATTTT.